This TCR beta chain was sequenced for a study of spatial heterogeneity in lung cancer. Study conclusions and caveats: Intratumoral expanded alpha and beta TCR counts were found to track tumor mutation counts. The study estimated about 7% alpha and approximately 13% beta chain coverage of tumor T cells.

This clonotype was seen repeatedly, ten times or more. Its antigen remains unknown. In the library, each TCR cDNA molecule bore its own unique molecular identifier. TCRdb independently ran MiXCR on the 5' RACE reads; one entry per CDR3 protein. The table shows about 20,000 distinct CDR3 sequences, with under 10% occurring only once. As for time point: sample taken at primary tumor resection. The CDR3 runs to 11 residues. V was trimmed by 0 bases and J by 6 bases, leaving 6 bases between them. From germline, CDR1 is DFQATT and CDR2 SNEGSKA (reference sequence). The rearrangement links TRBV20-1 to TRBJ2-7; D is undetermined. This sequence originates from a male donor with early-stage non-small cell lung cancer. Sequencing was performed on lung tumor tissue, taken at surgery. DNA of the CDR3: TGCAGTGCTAGAGATCGACCCGAGCAGTACTTC. Encoded protein: CSARDRPEQYF.